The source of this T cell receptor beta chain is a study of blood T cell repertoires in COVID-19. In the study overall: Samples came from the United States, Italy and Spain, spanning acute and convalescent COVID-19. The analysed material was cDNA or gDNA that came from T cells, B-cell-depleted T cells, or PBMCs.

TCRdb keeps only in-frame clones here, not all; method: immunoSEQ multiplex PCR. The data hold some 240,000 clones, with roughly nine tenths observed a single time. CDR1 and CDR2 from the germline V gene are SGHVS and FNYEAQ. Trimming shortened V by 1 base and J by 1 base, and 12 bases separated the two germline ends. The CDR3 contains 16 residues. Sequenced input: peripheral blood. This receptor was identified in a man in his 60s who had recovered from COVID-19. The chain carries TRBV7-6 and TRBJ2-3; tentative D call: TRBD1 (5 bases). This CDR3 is CASSLGTPRGTDTQYF. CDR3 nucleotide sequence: TGTGCCAGCAGCTTAGGGACACCCCGGGGCACAGATACGCAGTATTTT.